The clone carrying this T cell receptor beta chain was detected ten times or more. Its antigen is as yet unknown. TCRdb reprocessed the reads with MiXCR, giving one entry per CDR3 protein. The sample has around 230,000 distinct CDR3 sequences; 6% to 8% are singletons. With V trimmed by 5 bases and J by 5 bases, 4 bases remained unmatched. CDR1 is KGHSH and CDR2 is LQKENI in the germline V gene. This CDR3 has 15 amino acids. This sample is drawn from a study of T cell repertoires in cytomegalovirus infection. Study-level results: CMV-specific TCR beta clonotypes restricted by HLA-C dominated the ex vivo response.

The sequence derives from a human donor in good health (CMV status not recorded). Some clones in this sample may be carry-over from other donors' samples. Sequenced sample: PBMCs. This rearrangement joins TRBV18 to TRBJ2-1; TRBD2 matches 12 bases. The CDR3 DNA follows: TGTGCCAGCTCAGCCGGACTAGCGGGGAACAATGAGCAGTTCTTC. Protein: CASSAGLAGNNEQFF.